The sequence of this T cell receptor (beta chain) was determined in a study of PD-1 blockade in classical Hodgkin lymphoma. Overall study results and limits: Repertoire differences lack defined causes, possibly disease activity or prior therapy. At baseline, newly diagnosed patients reportedly showed less TCR diversity than healthy donors.

Remarks on this clone: The antigen remains undetermined.

Assay: immunoSEQ multiplex PCR; the TCRdb copy retains only in-frame clones and omits some. This sample has 70,000 or so clones, with 93% found just once. V was clipped by 4 bases and J by 1 base, with 16 bases between them. Germline CDR1 reads SEHNR; CDR2 reads FQNEAQ (reference sequence). The CDR3 is 16 amino acids. Time point defined: newly diagnosed, previously untreated cHL patient sample. Peripheral samples used as comparators were newly diagnosed, untreated classical Hodgkin lymphoma PBMCs. Sequencing was carried out using peripheral blood mononuclear cells (PBMCs). The TCR was taken from a human donor with classical Hodgkin lymphoma. The rearrangement links TRBV7-9 to TRBJ1-1, with D unresolved. The CDR3 DNA reads as TGTGCCAGCAGCTCTAGCTCCGTCGGCAGGAACACTGAAGCTTTCTTT. Amino acids: CASSSSSVGRNTEAFF.